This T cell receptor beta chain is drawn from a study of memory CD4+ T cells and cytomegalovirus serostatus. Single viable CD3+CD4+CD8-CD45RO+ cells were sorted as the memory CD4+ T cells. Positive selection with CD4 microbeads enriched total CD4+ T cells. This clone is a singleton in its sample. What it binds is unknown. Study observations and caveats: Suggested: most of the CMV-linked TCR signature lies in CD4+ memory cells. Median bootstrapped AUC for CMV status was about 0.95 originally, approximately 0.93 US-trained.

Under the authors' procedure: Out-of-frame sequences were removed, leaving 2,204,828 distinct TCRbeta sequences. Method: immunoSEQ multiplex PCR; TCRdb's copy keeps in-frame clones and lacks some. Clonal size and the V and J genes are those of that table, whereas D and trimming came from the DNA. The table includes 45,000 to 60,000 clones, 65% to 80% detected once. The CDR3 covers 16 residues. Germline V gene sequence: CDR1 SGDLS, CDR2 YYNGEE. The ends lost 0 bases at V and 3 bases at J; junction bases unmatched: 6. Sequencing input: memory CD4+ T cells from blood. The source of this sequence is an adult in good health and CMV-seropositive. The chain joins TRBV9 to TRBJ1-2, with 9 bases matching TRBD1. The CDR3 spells CASSVGGTGSHYGYTF. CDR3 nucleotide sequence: TGTGCCAGCAGCGTAGGCGGGACAGGGAGTCACTATGGCTACACCTTC.